What follows is one T cell receptor (beta chain) and its context. These data come from a study of PD-L1 blockade in urothelial cancer. Across the whole study: After treatment start, blood was analyzed at 3 weeks (second dose) and at 6 weeks.

Synthetic TCR analog templates were spiked into each PCR. Clones were sequenced by immunoSEQ multiplex PCR, and TCRdb holds only the in-frame ones, with some missing. Here the sample spans fewer than 45,000 clones, about four fifths being singletons. The source is a man in his sixties with urothelial cancer. The starting material was PBMCs, obtained around atezolizumab (anti-PD-L1) treatment.

The CDR3: CASSSSGGEYLFQETQYF. In DNA form, the CDR3 reads TGTGCCAGCAGCTCTAGCGGGGGGGAGTACCTTTTCCAAGAGACCCAGTACTTC. V gene TRBV7-2 combines with J gene TRBJ2-5; 12 nucleotides align to TRBD2. Looked up from germline, CDR1 is SGHTA and CDR2 is FQGNSA. The ends lost 4 bases at V and 1 base at J; junction bases unmatched: 10. The CDR3 contains 18 residues.